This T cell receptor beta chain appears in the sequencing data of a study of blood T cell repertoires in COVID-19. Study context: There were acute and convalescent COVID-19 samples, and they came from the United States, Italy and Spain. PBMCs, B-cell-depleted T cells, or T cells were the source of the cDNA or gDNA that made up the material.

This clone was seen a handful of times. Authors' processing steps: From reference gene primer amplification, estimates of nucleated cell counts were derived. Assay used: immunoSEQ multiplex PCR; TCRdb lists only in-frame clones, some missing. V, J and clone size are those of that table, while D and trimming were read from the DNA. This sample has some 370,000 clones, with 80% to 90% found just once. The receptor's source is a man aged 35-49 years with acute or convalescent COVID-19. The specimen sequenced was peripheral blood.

CDR3 nucleotide sequence: TGTGCCAGCAGTGGGGACAGGGAGGCCGTGGGGACTGAAGCTTTCTTT. It codes for CASSGDREAVGTEAFF. The chain has TRBV25-1 and TRBJ1-1; 9 nucleotides match TRBD1. V was pared by 4 bases and J by 5 bases, with 11 bases of the junction left unmatched. The CDR3 is 16 amino acids. The germline V gene has CDR1 MGHDK and CDR2 SYGVNS. Based on the CDR3 plus reference TRBV25-1 and TRBJ1-1, the full variable domain is EADIYQTPRYLVIGTGKKITLECSQTMGHDKMYWYQQDPGMELHLIHYSYGVNSTEKGDLSSESTVSRIRTEHFPLTLESARPSHTSQYLCASSGDREAVGTEAFFGQGTRLTVV.